Listed below are T cell receptor beta chains from one sample, sequenced in a study of T-cell reconstitution after alpha-beta-depleted transplantation in children. TCRdb itself ran the PCR reads through MiXCR, one entry per CDR3 protein. Seen here are 600,000 to 700,000 distinct CDR3 sequences, around 13% observed once, and the top ten hold 0.79%. Sequencing was performed on PBMCs, taken before TCRalphabeta/CD19-depleted stem cell transplant. These receptors were taken from a girl aged 2-9 years with congenital amegakaryocytic thrombocytopenia, due to receive a stem cell transplant. Each CDR3 is given with its conserved first and last residue. The D gene is left open where the match is weak. Not every row has a clone size; where given, it reads once, few, many or a size class.

>TRBJ2-5|-|TRBV15|-
CATSDTPRQYF
TGTGCCACCAGCGACACTCCTAGGCAGTACTTC
>TRBJ2-1|-|TRBV10-2|many
CATAAFSYNEQFF
TGCGCCACGGCGGCCTTCTCCTACAATGAGCAGTTCTTC
>TRBJ1-5|-|TRBV19|-
CASSTYSSNQPQHF
TGTGCCAGTAGTACATACAGTTCAAATCAGCCCCAGCATTTT
>TRBJ2-5|TRBD2|TRBV5-1|-
CASSLSLAGVTETQYF
TGCGCCAGCAGCCTCTCACTAGCGGGAGTTACGGAGACCCAGTACTTC
>TRBJ2-5|-|TRBV20-1|-
CSVLGIGGETQYF
TGCAGTGTTCTGGGGATCGGGGGAGAGACCCAGTACTTC
>TRBJ1-2|TRBD1|TRBV20-1|many
CSGGGDRAIRGYTF
TGCAGTGGTGGGGGAGACAGGGCGATAAGAGGCTACACCTTC
>TRBJ1-3|-|TRBV28|few
CASSLYGVGGGNTIYF
TGTGCCAGCAGTTTATATGGGGTGGGAGGTGGAAACACCATATATTTT
>TRBJ2-3|-|TRBV20-1|many
CSAGDRVWSTDTQYF
TGCAGTGCTGGGGACCGGGTCTGGAGCACAGATACGCAGTATTTT
>TRBJ2-3|-|TRBV6-1|many
CASSIPGHTDTQYF
TGTGCCAGCAGTATCCCGGGACACACAGATACGCAGTATTTT
>TRBJ2-1|TRBD2|TRBV13|few
CASSLQTSGSLQFF
TGTGCCAGCAGCCTCCAGACTAGCGGGAGCCTACAGTTCTTC
>TRBJ2-1|TRBD2|TRBV7-8|many
CASSLLWTSAHNEQFF
TGTGCCAGCAGCTTACTTTGGACTAGCGCACACAATGAGCAGTTCTTC
>TRBJ2-7|-|TRBV12-3/TRBV12-4|many
CASRFDSSYEQYF
TGTGCCAGCAGGTTTGACTCATCCTACGAGCAGTACTTC
>TRBJ2-5|-|TRBV20-1|-
CSARQGLQETQYF
TGCAGTGCTAGACAAGGACTCCAAGAGACCCAGTACTTC
>TRBJ2-4|-|TRBV12-3/TRBV12-4|many
CASSWFLEDAKNIQYF
TGTGCCAGCAGTTGGTTTCTTGAGGATGCCAAAAACATTCAGTACTTC
>TRBJ2-1|-|TRBV12-3/TRBV12-4|-
CASSPGPHLPGGSFF
TGTGCCAGCAGCCCCGGGCCCCATCTTCCGGGTGGTTCTTTCTTC
>TRBJ2-5|-|TRBV28|many
CASSLRKPETQYF
TGTGCCAGCAGTCTCCGCAAGCCCGAGACCCAGTACTTC